This TCR beta chain was found in a study of T-cell memory formation after mild COVID-19. General study results and limits: Some responding clones appeared in pre-infection memory, suggesting cross-reactive memory joined. Contracting CD4+ clones were located mainly in CM and EM, and CD8+ clones in EMRA.

MiXCR was run by TCRdb on the 5' RACE reads, yielding one entry per CDR3 protein. This sample has around 99,000 distinct CDR3 sequences, with roughly 14% found just once. V shed 6 bases, J shed 1 base, and the junction held 5 bases outside the gene matches. Germline V gene data show CDR1 as MNHEY and CDR2 as SMNVEV (reference sequence). The CDR3 covers 15 residues. Comments on this clonotype: Its target is not known.

This chain links TRBV27 with TRBJ2-3, with 9 nucleotides matching TRBD1. This receptor was taken from a man aged 18 to 29 who had mild COVID-19 (a few samples of this study predate the infection). Cell type and time point are not known. Material for sequencing was PBMCs or a T cell subset sorted from them (not recorded which). The CDR3 is CASSITGGRTDTQYF. Here the CDR3 DNA reads TGTGCCAGCAGCATTACAGGGGGCCGCACAGATACGCAGTATTTT.